The sequence of this T cell receptor beta chain was determined in a study of low-dose radiotherapy and immunotherapy resistance in tumors. The sample holds many counts of this clonotype. TRAV- and TRBV-specific primers were used for first-strand cDNA, which covered alpha and beta chains. TCRs were put through 20 to 25 PCR cycles of amplification with Phusion. A constant-region primer and the V-primer adapter served as the primer pair. Each CDR3 protein gets one entry after TCRdb re-called the reads with MiXCR. Among approximately 89,000 distinct CDR3 sequences listed, approximately 20% were seen once. As to time point: before trial treatment. Eligible patients had advanced solid tumors lacking tumor-infiltrating lymphocytes. Germline CDR1 MDHEN, CDR2 SYDVKM. With 6 bases removed from V and 5 bases from J, the gap between germline ends came to 17 bases. CDR3 size: 15 residues.

The source was PBMCs, collected before treatment. The receptor was isolated from a male donor with prostate cancer. The chain employs TRBV28 and TRBJ2-4; D unresolved. CDR3: CASSSSRNSQNIQYF. CDR3 coding DNA: TGTGCCAGCAGCTCCTCCCGGAACTCCCAAAACATTCAGTACTTC.